The present T cell receptor beta chain was sequenced within a study of cytomegalovirus exposure and HLA in healthy donors. Looking at the study overall: An early data release held some 85 million unique TCRs from HLA-typed donors. Broader study findings: Cytomegalovirus-associated TCR beta chains were listed, numbering 164. In vitro confirmation showed three CMV-associated chains to be CMV antigen specific.

Points on this clone: The target antigen is unknown.

The donors, nominally healthy at sampling, likely had unrecorded immune exposures. CDR3 size: 16 residues. The trim removed 2 bases at V and 1 base at J, leaving 7 bases unmatched. Germline V lookup: CDR1 SGDLS, CDR2 YYNGEE. It was with 60 Vbeta and 13 Jbeta primers that the PCR ran. Profiling relied on immunoSEQ multiplex PCR, and the TCRdb table lists in-frame clones only, not all of them. The sample yields some 110,000 clones, 74% seen once. Specimen: PBMCs. The clonotype comes from a woman between 50 and 59 years old in good health and CMV-seropositive. The chain combines TRBV9 with TRBJ2-3, with 7 bases lining up with TRBD2. The CDR3 here is CASSVGRVEGTDTQYF. The CDR3, as DNA: TGTGCCAGCAGCGTGGGGAGGGTAGAGGGCACAGATACGCAGTATTTT. Using reference TRBV9 and TRBJ2-3 for the parts outside the CDR3, the full variable domain is DSGVTQTPKHLITATGQRVTLRCSPRSGDLSVYWYQQSLDQGLQFLIQYYNGEERAKGNILERFSAQQFPDLHSELNLSSLELGDSALYFCASSVGRVEGTDTQYFGPGTRLTVL.